This paragraph reports one T cell receptor beta chain. This sample stems from a study of blood T cells in healthy people across ages. The V end lost 4 bases, the J end lost 7 bases, and 23 bases lay between the germline ends. Germline V gives CDR1 MNHEY, CDR2 SVGAGI. The length of the CDR3 is 17 residues. Combining a sample-barcoded 5' primer with a J-beta primer mix, a second PCR ran for roughly 7 to 12 cycles. Each cDNA molecule, via a template-switch adaptor with 12 random nucleotides, was tagged. TCRdb re-derived calls from the 5' RACE reads in MiXCR, one entry per CDR3 protein. The sample has 1.5 million to 2 million distinct CDR3 sequences, about 28% seen once.

The chain has TRBV6-5 and TRBJ1-5; perhaps TRBD1 as D (6 bases). This receptor was obtained from a woman under 40 in good health. Sequencing was done on a sample of blood. The CDR3: CASSSHRLGGLGQPQHF. The CDR3 DNA sequence: TGTGCCAGCAGTTCCCACCGTCTTGGGGGGCTGGGGCAGCCCCAGCATTTT.